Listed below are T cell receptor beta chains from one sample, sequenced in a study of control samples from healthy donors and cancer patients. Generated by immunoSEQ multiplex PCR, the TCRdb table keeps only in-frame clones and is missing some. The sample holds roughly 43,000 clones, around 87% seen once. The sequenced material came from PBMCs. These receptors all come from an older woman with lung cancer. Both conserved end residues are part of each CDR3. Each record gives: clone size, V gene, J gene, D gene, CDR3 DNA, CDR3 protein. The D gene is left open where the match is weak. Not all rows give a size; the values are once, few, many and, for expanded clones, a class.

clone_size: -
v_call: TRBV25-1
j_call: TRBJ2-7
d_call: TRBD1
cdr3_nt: TGTGCCAGCAGTGAATTTTACCCAACCGGGACAGGGGACGAGCAGTACTTC
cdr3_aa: CASSEFYPTGTGDEQYF

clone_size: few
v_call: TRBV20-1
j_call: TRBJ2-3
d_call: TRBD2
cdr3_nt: TGCAGTGCTAGTGGGGAGGGCCCAAGTATAGATACGCAGTATTTT
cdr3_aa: CSASGEGPSIDTQYF

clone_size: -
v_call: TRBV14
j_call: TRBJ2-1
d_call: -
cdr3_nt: TGTGCCAGCAGCCCCCGGGCCTACAATGAGCAGTTCTTC
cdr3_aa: CASSPRAYNEQFF

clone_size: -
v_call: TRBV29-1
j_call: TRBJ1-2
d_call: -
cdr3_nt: TGCAGCGCAGAGACAGACAACTATGGCTACACCTTC
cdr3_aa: CSAETDNYGYTF

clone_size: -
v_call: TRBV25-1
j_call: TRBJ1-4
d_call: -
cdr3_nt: TGTGCCAGCAGTGAACAACAAGCAACTAATGAAAAACTGTTTTTT
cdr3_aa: CASSEQQATNEKLFF

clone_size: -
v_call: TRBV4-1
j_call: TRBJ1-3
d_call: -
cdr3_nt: TGCGCCAGCAGCCACCATGGACGGGAGAGGCCTGGAAACACCATATATTTT
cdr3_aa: CASSHHGRERPGNTIYF

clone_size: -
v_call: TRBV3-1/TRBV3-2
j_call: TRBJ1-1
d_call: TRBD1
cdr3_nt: TGTGCCAGCAGCCAAGCCCGACAGGGGATGAACACTGAAGCTTTCTTT
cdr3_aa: CASSQARQGMNTEAFF

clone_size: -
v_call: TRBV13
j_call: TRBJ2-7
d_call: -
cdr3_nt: TGTGCCAGCAGCACTGGCGGGACAGATCCGTACTTC
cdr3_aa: CASSTGGTDPYF

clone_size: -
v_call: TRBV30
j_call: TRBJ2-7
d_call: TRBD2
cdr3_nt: TGTGCCTGGAGTGTAATGTCGGGACTAGCGGGTGGCGAGCAGTACTTC
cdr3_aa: CAWSVMSGLAGGEQYF

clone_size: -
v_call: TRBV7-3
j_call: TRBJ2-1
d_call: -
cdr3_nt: TGTGCCAGCAGCTTAAATAGGGGGGCACACAATGAGCAGTTCTTC
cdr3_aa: CASSLNRGAHNEQFF

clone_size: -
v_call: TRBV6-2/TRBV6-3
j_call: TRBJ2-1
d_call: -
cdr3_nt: TGTGCCAGCAGTTATGGCTCTAGCTCCTACAATGAGCAGTTCTTC
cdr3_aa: CASSYGSSSYNEQFF

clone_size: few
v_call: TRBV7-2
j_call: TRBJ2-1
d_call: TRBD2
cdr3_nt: TGTGCCAGCAGCCGGACTAGCGGGAGTGGCGCCTACAATGAGCAGTTCTTC
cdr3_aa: CASSRTSGSGAYNEQFF

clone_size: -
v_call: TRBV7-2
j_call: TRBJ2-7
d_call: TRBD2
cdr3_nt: TGTGCCAGTCAAGGGCCTAGCGGGAGTTACGAGCAGTACTTC
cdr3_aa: CASQGPSGSYEQYF

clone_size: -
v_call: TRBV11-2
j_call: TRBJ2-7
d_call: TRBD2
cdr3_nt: TGTGCCAGCAGCTTAGCAGCGGGACCTCGGGAGCAGTACTTC
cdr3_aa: CASSLAAGPREQYF

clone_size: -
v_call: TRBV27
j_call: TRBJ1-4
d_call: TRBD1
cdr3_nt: TGTGCCAGCAGACTTGCAGCGGGACAGGGGGGCGAAAAACTGTTTTTT
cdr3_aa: CASRLAAGQGGEKLFF

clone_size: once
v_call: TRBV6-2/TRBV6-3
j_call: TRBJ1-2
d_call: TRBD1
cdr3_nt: TGTGCCAGCAGTGCCACAGGGGTATCGGGCTATGGCTACACCTTC
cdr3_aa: CASSATGVSGYGYTF

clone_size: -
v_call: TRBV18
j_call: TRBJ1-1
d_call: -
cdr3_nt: TGTGCCAGCTCACCACCGGGGGTGAGCACTGAAGCTTTCTTT
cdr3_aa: CASSPPGVSTEAFF

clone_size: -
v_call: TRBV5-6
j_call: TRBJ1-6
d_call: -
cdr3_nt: TGTGCCAGCAGCCTCGGGACTCTATATAATTCACCCCTCCACTTT
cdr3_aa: CASSLGTLYNSPLHF

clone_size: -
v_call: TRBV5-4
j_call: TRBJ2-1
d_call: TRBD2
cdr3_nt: TGTGCCAGCAGCTTGAAGCGGGAGTTCTACAATGAGCAGTTCTTC
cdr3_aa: CASSLKREFYNEQFF

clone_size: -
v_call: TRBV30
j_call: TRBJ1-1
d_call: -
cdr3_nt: TGTGCCTGGGACAGACCGAACACTGAAGCTTTCTTT
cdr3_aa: CAWDRPNTEAFF

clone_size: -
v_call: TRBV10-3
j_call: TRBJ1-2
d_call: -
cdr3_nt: TGTGCCCTATCACAGGGAGATGAGTATGGCTACACCTTC
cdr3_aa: CALSQGDEYGYTF

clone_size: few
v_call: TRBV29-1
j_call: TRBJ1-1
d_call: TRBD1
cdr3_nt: TGCAGCGTACGGACAGGGGGCAACACTGAAGCTTTCTTT
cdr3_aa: CSVRTGGNTEAFF